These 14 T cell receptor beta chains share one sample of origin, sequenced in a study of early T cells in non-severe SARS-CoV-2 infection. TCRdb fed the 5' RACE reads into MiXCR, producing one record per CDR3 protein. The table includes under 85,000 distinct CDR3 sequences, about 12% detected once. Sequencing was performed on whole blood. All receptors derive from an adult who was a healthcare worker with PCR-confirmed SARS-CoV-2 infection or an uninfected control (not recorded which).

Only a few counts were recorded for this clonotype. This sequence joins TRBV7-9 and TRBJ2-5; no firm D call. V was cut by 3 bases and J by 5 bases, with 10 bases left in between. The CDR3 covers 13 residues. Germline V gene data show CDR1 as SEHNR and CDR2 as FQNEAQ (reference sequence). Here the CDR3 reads CASSFTTGETQYF. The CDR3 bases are TGTGCCAGCAGCTTTACCACCGGGGAGACCCAGTACTTC.

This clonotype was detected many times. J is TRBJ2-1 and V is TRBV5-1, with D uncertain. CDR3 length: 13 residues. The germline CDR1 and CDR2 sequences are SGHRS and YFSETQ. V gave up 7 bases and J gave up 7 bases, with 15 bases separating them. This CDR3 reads CASHPDIGNEQFF. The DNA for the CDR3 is TGCGCCAGCCACCCTGACATTGGGAATGAGCAGTTCTTC.

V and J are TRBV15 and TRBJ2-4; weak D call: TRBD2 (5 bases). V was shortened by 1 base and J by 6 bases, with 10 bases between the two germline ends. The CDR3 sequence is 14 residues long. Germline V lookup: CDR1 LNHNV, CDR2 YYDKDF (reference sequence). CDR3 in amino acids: CATSRVGRGNIQYF. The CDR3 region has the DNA TGTGCCACCAGCAGAGTAGGTCGGGGAAACATTCAGTACTTC.

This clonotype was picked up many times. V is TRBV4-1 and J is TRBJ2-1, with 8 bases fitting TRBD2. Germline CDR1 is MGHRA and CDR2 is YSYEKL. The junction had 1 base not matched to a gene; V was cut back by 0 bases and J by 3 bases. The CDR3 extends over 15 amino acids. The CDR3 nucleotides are TGCGCCAGCAGCCAAGATACTAGCGGCTACAATGAGCAGTTCTTC. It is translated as CASSQDTSGYNEQFF.

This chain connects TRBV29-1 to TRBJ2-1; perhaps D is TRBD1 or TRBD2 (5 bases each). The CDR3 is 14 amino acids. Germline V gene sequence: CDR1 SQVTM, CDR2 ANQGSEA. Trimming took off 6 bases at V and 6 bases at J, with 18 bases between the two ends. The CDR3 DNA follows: TGCAGCGTAGCAGGGAAAGTGGGAGCCAATGAGCAGTTCTTC. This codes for CSVAGKVGANEQFF.

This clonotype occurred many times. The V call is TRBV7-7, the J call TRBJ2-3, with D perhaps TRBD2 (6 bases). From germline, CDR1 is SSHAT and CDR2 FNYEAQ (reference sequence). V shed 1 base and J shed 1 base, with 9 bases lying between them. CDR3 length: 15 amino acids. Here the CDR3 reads CASSLGPGGTDTQYF. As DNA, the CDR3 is TGTGCCAGCAGCTTAGGGCCGGGGGGCACAGATACGCAGTATTTT.

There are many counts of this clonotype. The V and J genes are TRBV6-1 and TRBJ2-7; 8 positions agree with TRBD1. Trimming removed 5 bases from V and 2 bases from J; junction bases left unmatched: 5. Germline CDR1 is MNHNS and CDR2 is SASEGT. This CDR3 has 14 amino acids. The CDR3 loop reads CASSLWTGTYEQYF. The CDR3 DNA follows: TGTGCCAGCAGTTTATGGACAGGGACCTACGAGCAGTACTTC.

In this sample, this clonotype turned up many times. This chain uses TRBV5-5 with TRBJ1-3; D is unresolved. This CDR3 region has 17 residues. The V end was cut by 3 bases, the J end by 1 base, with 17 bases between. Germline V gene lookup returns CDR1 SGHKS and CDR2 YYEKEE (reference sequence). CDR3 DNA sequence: TGTGCCAGCAGCTGGGCCCAGGTCCTAACTTCTGGAAACACCATATATTTT. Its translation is CASSWAQVLTSGNTIYF.

The CDR3 DNA sequence: TGTGCCAGCGGACTAGCGGGACCCACAGATACGCAGTATTTT. It is translated as CASGLAGPTDTQYF. The J gene is TRBJ2-3, the V gene TRBV24-1; 12 nucleotides match TRBD2. V lost 11 bases and J lost 2; bases outside the gene matches: 4. This CDR3 is built from 14 residues. From germline, CDR1 is KGHDR and CDR2 SFDVKD.

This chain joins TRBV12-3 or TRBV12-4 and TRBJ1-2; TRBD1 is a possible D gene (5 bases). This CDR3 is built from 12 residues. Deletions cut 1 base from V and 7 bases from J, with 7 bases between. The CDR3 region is CASSLGGRGYTF. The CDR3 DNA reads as TGTGCCAGCAGTTTAGGGGGCCGTGGCTACACCTTC.

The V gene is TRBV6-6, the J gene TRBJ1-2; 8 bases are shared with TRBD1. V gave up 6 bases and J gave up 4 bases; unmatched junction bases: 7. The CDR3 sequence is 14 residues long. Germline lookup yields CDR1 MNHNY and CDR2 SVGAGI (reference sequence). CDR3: CASRVTGVSYGYTF. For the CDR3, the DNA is TGTGCCAGCAGGGTGACAGGGGTTAGCTATGGCTACACCTTC.

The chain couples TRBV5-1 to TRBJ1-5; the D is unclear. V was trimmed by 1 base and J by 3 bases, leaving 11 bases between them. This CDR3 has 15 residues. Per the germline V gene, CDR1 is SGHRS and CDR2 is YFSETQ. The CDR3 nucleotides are TGCGCCAGCAGCTTGCAAGGAGCGGTCAATCAGCCCCAGCATTTT. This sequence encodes CASSLQGAVNQPQHF.

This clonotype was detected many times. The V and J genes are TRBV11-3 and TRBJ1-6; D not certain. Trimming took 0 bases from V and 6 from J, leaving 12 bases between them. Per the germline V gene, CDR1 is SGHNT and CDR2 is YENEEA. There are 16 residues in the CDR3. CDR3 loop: CASSLDRWTINSPLHF. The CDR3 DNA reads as TGTGCCAGCAGCTTAGACCGCTGGACTATTAATTCACCCCTCCACTTT.

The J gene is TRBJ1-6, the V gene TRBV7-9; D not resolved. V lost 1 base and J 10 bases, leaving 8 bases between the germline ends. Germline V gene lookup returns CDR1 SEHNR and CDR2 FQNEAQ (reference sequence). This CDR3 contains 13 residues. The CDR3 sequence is CASSLDYNSPLHF. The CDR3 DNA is TGTGCCAGCAGCTTAGATTACAACTCACCCCTCCACTTT.